This TCR beta chain came from a study of CD8 T cells in ankylosing spondylitis. V was pared by 6 bases and J by 3 bases, with 17 bases between. Germline V gene sequence: CDR1 DFQATT, CDR2 SNEGSKA (reference sequence). This CDR3 has 14 amino acids. As regards this clonotype: What it binds is unknown.

Overall study results and limits: Previously reported in reactive arthritis synovial fluid and blood were some of the motif variants. Significant enrichment of disease-linked clones was reported in matched ankylosing spondylitis synovial fluid. The study identified a TCR beta motif of roughly eight highly homologous variants that appeared characteristic of ankylosing spondylitis blood.

Construction of TCR beta libraries was performed using quantitative 5'-RACE with molecular barcodes. Via MiXCR, TCRdb re-called the 5' RACE reads, giving one row per CDR3 protein. The sample lists about 140,000 distinct CDR3 sequences, roughly 8.8% occurring once. The chain employs TRBV20-1 and TRBJ1-1; D is uncertain. Source material: synovial fluid, either unsorted or a sorted T cell fraction (not recorded which). The TCR sequence derives from a male donor with ankylosing spondylitis. The CDR3 sequence: CSANKVHPDTEAFF. Here the CDR3 DNA reads TGCAGTGCCAACAAAGTACACCCGGACACTGAAGCTTTCTTT.